This entry features one TCR beta chain sequence. Its recognized antigen is unknown. No much larger clonotype is one base removed from it; base qualities were not supplied. Taken with the paper, the label for time point translates to: cycle 4 day 1 (C4D1), after 5 to 7 weeks of nivolumab. All trial patients had relapsed after autologous stem cell transplantation, with cohorts A, B and C differing in prior brentuximab vedotin exposure. A total of roughly 60 patients with relapsed/refractory classical Hodgkin lymphoma made up the trial cohort, and each patient's best overall response was complete response, partial response or progressive disease. Trial patients were treated with single-agent nivolumab in the multi-cohort phase II CheckMate 205 trial. An independent review committee assessed best overall response using the 2007 International Working Group response criteria. Trial PBMCs were obtained immediately prior to nivolumab initiation (C1D1) and on therapy at cycle 2 day 1 and cycle 4 day 1. Peripheral blood was collected in 8 mL Vacutainer Cell Preparation Tubes, from which PBMCs were isolated by centrifugation and then cryopreserved.

The data originate from a study of PD-1 blockade in classical Hodgkin lymphoma (dated by TCRdb to the early 2020s). Regarding the research as a whole: Nivolumab dosing was 3 mg/kg intravenously every 2 weeks, continuing until either disease progression or unacceptable toxicity. The study used CyTOF and TCR beta sequencing to define a peripheral blood immune signature of response to PD-1 blockade in classical Hodgkin lymphoma.

Based on the germline V gene, the CDR1 and CDR2 sequences are SGHAT and FQNNGV. Taken from cysteine to phenylalanine, the CDR3 has 16 residues. Only the CDR3 portion is preserved as DNA: 48 bases, with reading frame beginning at the first base. V is trimmed back by 6 bases and J by 3 bases, and the junction contains 11 bases that no gene match accounts for. The paper as a whole reports these results and caveats: Baseline TCR diversity was reported to be lower in newly diagnosed patients than in healthy donors, and even lower in relapsed/refractory patients. Among trial patients, those achieving complete response had baseline diversity similar to that of newly diagnosed patients, while diversity was significantly lower in partial responders and progressors. Only a single clinical trial cohort was studied, and what caused the repertoire differences, possibly disease activity or prior therapy, remained undefined. Diversity was lower in patients who began nivolumab less than 1 year after ASCT, so these patients were left out of later analyses to avoid confounding by immune reconstitution. CD4+ but not CD8+ TCR diversity rose significantly by C4D1 (p=0.0027 vs p=0.16), most apparent in complete responders (p=0.02).

Genomic DNA was extracted with the Qiagen DNeasy kit from unsorted PBMCs and from negatively selected CD4+ and CD8+ fractions. Using primers that anneal to V and J segments, immunoSEQ multiplex PCR amplified the TCR beta CDR3 regions. A synthetic immune receptor repertoire was used to minimize amplification bias, and any remaining bias was removed computationally after sequencing. In the paper's pipeline: Repertoire diversity was quantified as the Shannon entropy index using custom Python scripts. Unsorted, CD4+ and CD8+ repertoires were examined separately, except in combined analyses, for which CD4+ and CD8+ sequences were merged in silico. A clone counted as expanded when the clone's frequency after treatment rose at least 2-fold relative to C1D1, and clones undetected at baseline were given a pseudocount of 0.5. Clones with 0 or 1 copy at C1D1 were classified as singleton clones, and clones with 2 or more copies were classified as non-singleton clones. By matching protein sequences in sorted samples from the same patient, clones expanded in unsorted samples were annotated as CD4+, CD8+ or unknown. Wilcoxon tests were applied to paired samples to test diversity changes from C1D1 to C4D1. This is the immuneACCESS table as TCRdb keeps it, with only in-frame sequences that have V and J called. A part of the clones is gone; compared with another copy, unresolved V genes explain less than half, and the rest is unexplained. V, J and clone size are taken as reported in that table, and D and trimming were inferred from the DNA itself. Present in this sample are 35,000 to 50,000 clones, 55% to 80% of which were seen just once. The ten largest clones capture 2.5% to 3.5% of the sample.

The specimen was peripheral blood mononuclear cells (PBMCs), collected before the fourth cycle of nivolumab. This TCR derives from a human donor with classical Hodgkin lymphoma. The chain employs TRBV11-2 and TRBJ2-7, and 10 junction bases match TRBD2. The nucleotides are TGTGCCAGCAGTCCAGCGGGGGGGTGGACTAGCTACGAGCAGTACTTC. It codes for CASSPAGGWTSYEQYF. Reference TRBV11-2 and TRBJ2-7 genes cover what lies past the CDR3, so the full variable domain is EAGVAQSPRYKIIEKRQSVAFWCNPISGHATLYWYQQILGQGPKLLIQFQNNGVVDDSQLPKDRFSAERLKGVDSTLKIQPAKLEDSAVYLCASSPAGGWTSYEQYFGPGTRLTVT.